One and the same sample provided the 32 T cell receptor beta chains below, sequenced in a study of cytomegalovirus exposure and HLA in healthy donors. With 60 Vbeta and 13 Jbeta primers, the PCR was carried out. The table came from immunoSEQ multiplex PCR; TCRdb's copy has only in-frame clones and leaves some out. This sample carries about 160,000 clones, about 79% of them seen once, and the ten largest clones take over 0.95%. Sequencing used PBMCs. These receptors came from a woman between 45 and 65 years old in good health and CMV-seropositive.

CDR3 sequence reads: CASSVGGADYGYTF. The CDR3 DNA follows: TGTGCCAGCAGCGTAGGCGGTGCGGACTATGGCTACACCTTC. The chain carries TRBV9 and TRBJ1-2; D gene ambiguous. The V gene lost 0 bases and the J gene lost 3 bases, with 9 bases spanning the gap. Germline V gene lookup returns CDR1 SGDLS and CDR2 YYNGEE. This CDR3 comprises 14 residues.

Regarding this clone: The same CDR3 is also encoded by other DNA sequences in this sample. The chain uses TRBV15 and TRBJ2-7; 12 bases fit TRBD2. With V trimmed by 0 bases and J by 6 bases, 3 bases remained unmatched. Germline V CDR1 and CDR2: LNHNV, YYDKDF (reference sequence). The CDR3 covers 15 residues. The CDR3 is CATSRDLAGGLEQYF. CDR3 DNA: TGTGCCACCAGCAGAGATCTAGCGGGGGGGCTCGAGCAGTACTTC.

The chain joins TRBV29-1 to TRBJ1-2; 9 positions match TRBD1. There are 12 residues in the CDR3. J lost 7 bases, V lost 6 bases, and 6 bases had no gene match. Germline CDR1 reads SQVTM; CDR2 reads ANQGSEA. The CDR3 protein is CSVPTGGFGYTF. The CDR3 DNA reads TGCAGCGTACCGACAGGGGGGTTTGGCTACACCTTC.

This clone was seen only once. The chain joins TRBV7-8 to TRBJ1-2; no firm D call. CDR1 and CDR2 (germline): SGHVS, FQNEAQ. With 5 bases removed from V and 6 bases from J, the gap between germline ends came to 16 bases. CDR3 length: 14 residues. The CDR3: CASSRREGSNGYTF. DNA of the CDR3: TGTGCCAGCAGCCGTCGTGAGGGCAGTAATGGCTACACCTTC. Supplemented by reference TRBV7-8 and TRBJ1-2, the full variable domain reads GAGVSQSPRYKVAKRGQDVALRCDPISGHVSLFWYQQALGQGPEFLTYFQNEAQLDKSGLPSDRFFAERPEGSVSTLKIQRTQQEDSAVYLCASSRREGSNGYTFGSGTRLTVV.

This chain uses TRBV19 with TRBJ2-1; 8 bases agree with TRBD2. The CDR3 sequence is 17 residues long. The germline V gene encodes CDR1 LNHDA and CDR2 SQIVND (reference sequence). With 4 bases clipped from V and 0 bases from J, the junction kept 8 bases outside the gene matches. The CDR3 loop reads CASSTQLAASSYNEQFF. CDR3 nucleotide sequence: TGTGCCAGTAGTACTCAACTAGCGGCTAGCTCCTACAATGAGCAGTTCTTC.

This chain links TRBV9 with TRBJ2-5, with TRBD2 matching 10 bases. The V and J ends lost 0 bases and 5 bases, in that order; junction bases with no gene match: 7. The germline gives CDR1 SGDLS, CDR2 YYNGEE. This CDR3 contains 16 residues. The CDR3 region is CASSVGAGGPRETQYF. The CDR3, as DNA: TGTGCCAGCAGCGTAGGAGCGGGAGGGCCGCGTGAGACCCAGTACTTC.

This clone has only one observation. The chain joins TRBV19 to TRBJ2-2; TRBD1 might be the D (6 bases). This CDR3 has 13 amino acids. Between the trimmed V and J ends, which lost 9 bases and 4 bases, there was a span of 12 bases. Germline V lookup: CDR1 LNHDA, CDR2 SQIVND (reference sequence). The CDR3 DNA reads TGTGCCAGCGTACAGGGTCGCACCGGGGAGCTGTTTTTT. It codes for CASVQGRTGELFF.

V and J are TRBV7-2 and TRBJ2-1, with D tentatively TRBD2 (5 bases). The CDR3 runs 14 residues. Germline V gene data show CDR1 as SGHTA and CDR2 as FQGNSA. V lost 2 bases and J 4 bases, leaving 9 bases between the germline ends. Here the CDR3 reads CASSLISGYNEQFF. CDR3 nucleotides: TGTGCCAGCAGCTTAATATCGGGGTACAATGAGCAGTTCTTC.

This clone has just a few counts. V usage is TRBV30 and J usage is TRBJ1-2; D is unresolved. From germline, CDR1 is GTSNPN and CDR2 SVGIG (reference sequence). V lost 2 bases and J 4 bases, leaving 8 bases between the germline ends. This CDR3 region has 12 residues. The chain's CDR3 is CAWSRQVYGYTF. The CDR3 DNA reads TGTGCCTGGAGTCGGCAGGTCTATGGCTACACCTTC.

This sequence joins TRBV4-2 and TRBJ1-3, with 9 nucleotides matching TRBD1. Unmatched junction bases numbered 7, after V lost 3 bases and J lost 1 base. Germline CDR1 is LGHNA and CDR2 is YNFKEQ. CDR3 size: 17 residues. DNA for the CDR3: TGTGCCAGCAGCCAGAATGCTGGGACAGGGTCTGGAAACACCATATATTTT. Protein product: CASSQNAGTGSGNTIYF.

The chain uses TRBV6-1 and TRBJ2-2; a possible D gene is TRBD1 (5 bases). Germline V gene sequence: CDR1 MNHNS, CDR2 SASEGT. This CDR3 spans 12 amino acids. Between the trimmed V and J ends, which lost 6 bases and 5 bases, there was a span of 7 bases. The DNA for the CDR3 is TGTGCCAGCAGGCAGGGTACCGGGGAGCTGTTTTTT. Translating gives CASRQGTGELFF.

This clone was detected a few times. The rearrangement links TRBV10-2 to TRBJ2-6; tentatively, D is TRBD2 (5 bases). With 6 bases removed from V and 2 bases from J, the gap between germline ends came to 14 bases. Germline CDR1 reads WSHSY; CDR2 reads SAAADI. The CDR3 has 16 residues. The CDR3 DNA is TGCGCCAGCAGCCGGGGTTTTAGGGCTGGGGCCAACGTCCTGACTTTC. Amino acid sequence: CASSRGFRAGANVLTF.

The V and J genes are TRBV13 and TRBJ1-5; 7 nucleotides agree with TRBD1. Germline V CDR1 and CDR2: PRHDT, FYEKMQ (reference sequence). This CDR3 region has 14 residues. Trimming at V came to 0 bases and at J to 4 bases, leaving 0 bases not matched to a gene. This CDR3 is CASSLGTGNQPQHF. The CDR3 DNA reads as TGTGCCAGCAGCTTAGGGACAGGGAATCAGCCCCAGCATTTT.

The chain combines TRBV15 with TRBJ1-2; perhaps TRBD1 as D (5 bases). Germline V gene sequence: CDR1 LNHNV, CDR2 YYDKDF (reference sequence). Trimming removed 0 bases at V and 6 bases at J, with 14 bases between. The CDR3 has 15 residues. CDR3 loop: CATSRDRTLGHGYTF. In DNA form, the CDR3 reads TGTGCCACCAGCAGAGATAGGACACTTGGCCATGGCTACACCTTC.

In regard to this clone: The CDR3 carries no conserved terminal phenylalanine or tryptophan, so it likely arises from a read error. This chain joins TRBV5-4 and TRBJ1-1, with TRBD1 identical over 8 bases. This CDR3 comprises 16 residues. The ends lost 4 bases at V and 3 bases at J; junction bases unmatched: 11. In germline, CDR1 is SGHNT, CDR2 YYREEE (reference sequence). The DNA for the CDR3 is TGTGCCAGCAGCAGTACCGGACAGGGATCCGACACTGAAGCTTTCGTT. Residues: CASSSTGQGSDTEAFV.

This clone was recorded a few times. The chain has TRBV2 and TRBJ1-5; a weak D match, TRBD1 (6 bases). V was trimmed by 8 bases and J by 6 bases, leaving 14 bases between them. CDR3 length equals 13 residues. CDR1 SNHLY and CDR2 FYNNEI come from the germline V gene. CDR3 sequence reads: CASGPGTLQPQHF. The CDR3 nucleotides are TGTGCCAGCGGCCCCGGGACACTTCAGCCCCAGCATTTT.

The chain carries TRBV11-2 and TRBJ1-2; D remains unclear. The V gene's germline CDR1 is SGHAT and CDR2 FQNNGV. Between the trimmed V and J ends, which lost 0 bases and 7 bases, there was a span of 9 bases. This CDR3 comprises 13 residues. DNA for the CDR3: TGTGCCAGCAGCTTAGAGGGCCGAACTGGCTACACCTTC. Translation gives CASSLEGRTGYTF.

This chain links TRBV7-2 with TRBJ2-7, with 11 bases aligning to TRBD2. The length of the CDR3 is 14 residues. With 5 bases clipped from V and 9 bases from J, the junction kept 9 bases outside the gene matches. Germline-derived CDR1 and CDR2 are SGHTA and FQGNSA. The CDR3 nucleotides read TGTGCCAGCAGCCAGGGACTAGCGGTGGGGGGGCAGTACTTC. Its protein is CASSQGLAVGGQYF. The whole variable domain, remainder taken from reference TRBV7-2 and TRBJ2-7, is GAGVSQSPSNKVTEKGKDVELRCDPISGHTALYWYRQSLGQGLEFLIYFQGNSAPDKSGLPSDRFSAERTGGSVSTLTIQRTQQEDSAVYLCASSQGLAVGGQYFGPGTRLTVT.

The V call is TRBV6-5, the J call TRBJ2-2, with D maybe TRBD2 (5 bases). V dropped 6 bases and J dropped 4 bases, with 9 bases sitting between them. Per germline, CDR1 MNHEY and CDR2 SVGAGI. CDR3 size: 13 residues. The CDR3 sequence: CASRDLFTGELFF. In nucleotides, the CDR3 is TGTGCCAGCAGGGACTTATTCACCGGGGAGCTGTTTTTT.

The V gene is TRBV28, the J gene TRBJ2-7; unclear D gene. Germline loops: CDR1 MDHEN, CDR2 SYDVKM. The CDR3 covers 13 residues. Trimming took 6 bases from V and 7 from J, leaving 16 bases between them. The chain's CDR3 is CASSLGRHGEQYF. The CDR3 DNA reads as TGTGCCAGCAGCCTCGGCAGGCACGGTGAGCAGTACTTC.

This clone was counted a single time. CDR3 in amino acids: CASSEGARGYTF. The CDR3 nucleotides read TGTGCCAGCAGTGAGGGGGCGCGGGGCTACACCTTC. The V call is TRBV6-1, the J call TRBJ1-2; D is possibly TRBD1 (6 bases). Per the germline V gene, CDR1 is MNHNS and CDR2 is SASEGT. The V end was cut by 3 bases, the J end by 8 bases, with 10 bases between. The CDR3 totals 12 residues.

The sample holds one count of this clone. The chain employs TRBV6-1 and TRBJ2-1, with TRBD2 identical over 7 bases. Germline V lookup: CDR1 MNHNS, CDR2 SASEGT. V gave up 11 bases and J gave up 0 bases; unmatched junction bases: 1. The CDR3 totals 12 residues. CDR3 coding DNA: TGTGCCGGGGGGGGCTCCTACAATGAGCAGTTCTTC. Its translation is CAGGGSYNEQFF.

The chain combines TRBV28 with TRBJ2-7; TRBD1 is a possible D gene (6 bases). Germline lookup yields CDR1 MDHEN and CDR2 SYDVKM. The CDR3 has 14 residues. V was pared by 5 bases and J by 1 base, with 12 bases between. The CDR3 here is CASSRGTFSYEQYF. CDR3 DNA: TGTGCCAGCAGTAGGGGGACATTTTCCTACGAGCAGTACTTC.

The gene calls are TRBV5-8 and TRBJ2-3; 9 nucleotides agree with TRBD1. With V trimmed by 4 bases and J by 7 bases, 7 bases remained unmatched. The CDR3 extends over 14 amino acids. Germline CDR1 SGHTS, CDR2 YDEGEE. In DNA, the CDR3 is TGTGCCAGCAGCGGACAGGGGAGGGGATATACGCAGTATTTT. This gives the protein CASSGQGRGYTQYF.

The chain is built from TRBV5-8 and TRBJ1-2, with a weak D call TRBD1 (5 bases). V was trimmed by 2 bases and J by 6 bases, leaving 8 bases between them. CDR1 is SGHTS and CDR2 is YDEGEE in the germline V gene. The CDR3 has 12 amino acids. The CDR3 loop is CASSFPGHGYTF. In DNA, the CDR3 is TGTGCCAGCAGCTTCCCAGGGCATGGCTACACCTTC.

The V and J genes are TRBV4-1 and TRBJ2-7, with 9 bases fitting TRBD2. The length of the CDR3 is 15 residues. J gave up 6 bases and V 0 bases, and 6 bases lay outside the gene matches. Per the germline V gene, CDR1 is MGHRA and CDR2 is YSYEKL. The CDR3 coding sequence is TGCGCCAGCAGCCAAGAAGCGGGAGGCCCTTCCGAGCAGTACTTC. This translates into CASSQEAGGPSEQYF.

The chain has TRBV19 and TRBJ2-7, with D unclear. The CDR3 runs to 14 residues. Trimming stripped 2 bases from V and 0 bases from J, with 8 bases between. Germline lookup yields CDR1 LNHDA and CDR2 SQIVND (reference sequence). This chain's CDR3 is CASSITRFSYEQYF. Written as DNA, the CDR3 is TGTGCCAGTAGTATAACGCGGTTCTCCTACGAGCAGTACTTC.

CDR3: CASSQAGGGNTEAFF. The CDR3 DNA sequence: TGCGCCAGCAGCCAAGCAGGGGGCGGGAACACTGAAGCTTTCTTT. The genes are TRBV4-1 and TRBJ1-1; 8 bases are a match to TRBD1. This CDR3 spans 15 amino acids. The germline gives CDR1 MGHRA, CDR2 YSYEKL. V lost 1 base to trimming and J lost 1 base; unmatched junction nucleotides: 2.

The chain uses TRBV13 and TRBJ2-7; 10 positions match TRBD2. V shed 4 bases, J shed 7 bases, and the junction held 25 bases outside the gene matches. Germline V CDR1 and CDR2: PRHDT, FYEKMQ (reference sequence). CDR3 length equals 20 residues. This CDR3 reads CASSYQVLSGGWFKQREQYF. CDR3 nucleotides: TGTGCCAGCAGCTACCAGGTCCTTAGCGGGGGGTGGTTCAAACAAAGAGAGCAGTACTTC.

This clone appeared a single time. The chain combines TRBV6-5 with TRBJ1-4; tentative D call: TRBD1 (5 bases). The CDR3 runs to 15 residues. Germline assignment: CDR1 MNHEY and CDR2 SVGAGI. Trimming stripped 5 bases from V and 7 bases from J, with 17 bases between. The DNA for the CDR3 is TGTGCCAGCAGTACCCCAGGGTTGGAGGGTGAAAAACTGTTTTTT. It is translated as CASSTPGLEGEKLFF.

J is TRBJ2-5 and V is TRBV5-1; the match to TRBD2 covers 9 bases. This CDR3 contains 16 residues. From germline, CDR1 is SGHRS and CDR2 YFSETQ. After removal of 4 bases from V and 1 base from J, the junction contained 8 bases not matched to a gene. For the CDR3, the DNA is TGCGCCAGCAGCGCAGAGCGGGGGGCCGTCCAAGAGACCCAGTACTTC. Translating gives CASSAERGAVQETQYF.

This clone was seen just once. The chain employs TRBV5-4 and TRBJ1-1, with 9 bases matching TRBD1. Germline V gene lookup returns CDR1 SGHNT and CDR2 YYREEE (reference sequence). With V trimmed by 1 base and J by 0 bases, 10 bases remained unmatched. There are 18 residues in the CDR3. The DNA of the CDR3 is TGTGCCAGCAGCTTGAATTCCGGGACAGGGTTCGTGAACACTGAAGCTTTCTTT. Its translation is CASSLNSGTGFVNTEAFF.